This entry lists 29 T cell receptor beta chains sequenced from one sample in a study of T cells after somatic rescue of genetic block. Using immunoSEQ multiplex PCR, the repertoire was profiled, and TCRdb retains in-frame clones only, with some absent. The sample comprises roughly 7,000 clones, 75% to 85% of which are singletons, and around a quarter rests with the top ten. The specimen sequenced was peripheral blood mononuclear cells (PBMCs). All receptors derive from a boy between 5 and 17 years old.

This clone is judged large. This chain uses TRBV11-2 with TRBJ2-7; TRBD2 is a possible D gene (6 bases). V lost 8 bases, J lost 6 bases, and 11 bases lay in between. Germline V CDR1 and CDR2: SGHAT, FQNNGV. The CDR3 has 11 amino acids. CDR3 sequence: CASSKGGEQYF. DNA of the CDR3: TGTGCCAGCTCTAAGGGAGGCGAGCAGTACTTC.

This chain links TRBV5-1 with TRBJ2-5; D not resolved. This CDR3 comprises 12 residues. V was cut by 2 bases and J by 5 bases, with 7 bases left in between. Germline lookup yields CDR1 SGHRS and CDR2 YFSETQ. CDR3 bases: TGCGCCAGCAGCTTTGGTAGGGAGACCCAGTACTTC. Protein: CASSFGRETQYF.

This clone was observed once. The rearrangement uses TRBV13 and TRBJ2-7; 8 bases line up with TRBD1. The CDR3 runs to 16 residues. The J segment lost 0 bases and the V segment lost 5 bases, leaving 9 bases of the junction unmatched. Germline V gene lookup returns CDR1 PRHDT and CDR2 FYEKMQ (reference sequence). CDR3 in amino acids: CASSGPDRADSYEQYF. The CDR3 region has the DNA TGTGCCAGCAGCGGGCCGGACAGGGCGGACTCCTACGAGCAGTACTTC. Looking up the rest from reference TRBV13 and TRBJ2-7 gives the full variable domain: AAGVIQSPRHLIKEKRETATLKCYPIPRHDTVYWYQQGPGQDPQFLISFYEKMQSDKGSIPDRFSAQQFSDYHSELNMSSLELGDSALYFCASSGPDRADSYEQYFGPGTRLTVT.

J is TRBJ1-1 and V is TRBV4-2, with D perhaps TRBD1 (5 bases). The CDR3 runs 14 residues. Germline lookup yields CDR1 LGHNA and CDR2 YNFKEQ. Trimming cost V 5 bases and J 4 bases, with 14 bases left between them. CDR3 region: CASSVGGGSTEAFF. In DNA, the CDR3 is TGTGCCAGCAGCGTGGGTGGGGGGAGCACTGAAGCTTTCTTT.

The chain uses TRBV6-5 and TRBJ2-1; D remains ambiguous. This CDR3 has 14 amino acids. Per germline, CDR1 MNHEY and CDR2 SVGAGI. V was shortened by 7 bases and J by 6 bases, with 16 bases between the two germline ends. CDR3 amino acids: CASTSFGRSNEQFF. The CDR3, as DNA: TGTGCCAGCACAAGTTTCGGGCGATCCAATGAGCAGTTCTTC.

V is TRBV11-2 and J is TRBJ2-3; TRBD1 might be the D (6 bases). The germline gives CDR1 SGHAT, CDR2 FQNNGV. Deletions cut 1 base from V and 1 base from J, with 15 bases between. CDR3 size: 17 residues. CDR3 sequence: CASSLGRTALGTDTQYF. The CDR3 bases are TGTGCCAGCAGCTTAGGCCGGACAGCGCTGGGCACAGATACGCAGTATTTT.

This clone is a singleton in its sample. The chain couples TRBV2 to TRBJ1-2; D possibly corresponds to TRBD1 (6 bases). Germline V CDR1 and CDR2: SNHLY, FYNNEI. V was shortened by 4 bases and J by 13 bases, with 13 bases between the two germline ends. This CDR3 is 11 amino acids long. CDR3 residues: CASSAQGGATF. In DNA, the CDR3 is TGTGCCAGCAGTGCACAGGGTGGGGCCACCTTC.

The chain recombines TRBV7-2 with TRBJ2-3, with TRBD2 as a possible D gene (6 bases). Germline V gene data show CDR1 as SGHTA and CDR2 as FQGNSA. With 5 bases removed from V and 4 bases from J, the gap between germline ends came to 19 bases. The CDR3 is 16 residues long. CDR3 in DNA: TGTGCCAGCAGCGCCTGGGCCGGCGGGGTCGCAGATACGCAGTATTTT. Amino acid sequence: CASSAWAGGVADTQYF.

This clone was picked up a small number of times. V and J are TRBV7-8 and TRBJ2-5; D is possibly TRBD2 (6 bases). V shed 1 base and J shed 1 base, with 13 bases lying between them. The CDR3 extends over 16 amino acids. Germline V lookup: CDR1 SGHVS, CDR2 FQNEAQ. The DNA of the CDR3 is TGTGCCAGCAGCTTAGGGCGGGGTAGTGGCCAAGAGACCCAGTACTTC. Translation: CASSLGRGSGQETQYF.

This clone was recorded once. The chain carries TRBV7-9 and TRBJ2-2; no clear D gene. Trimming removed 5 bases at V and 6 bases at J, with 16 bases between. CDR1 is SEHNR and CDR2 is FQNEAQ in the germline V gene (reference sequence). This CDR3 is built from 15 residues. DNA of the CDR3: TGTGCCAGCAGCCCAACGCTAATCTTTGCCGGGGAGCTGTTTTTT. As protein: CASSPTLIFAGELFF.

This chain links TRBV9 with TRBJ2-1; tentatively, D is TRBD2 (6 bases). Germline assignment: CDR1 SGDLS and CDR2 YYNGEE. Trimming shortened V by 1 base and J by 6 bases, and 8 bases separated the two germline ends. CDR3 length: 13 residues. In nucleotides, the CDR3 is TGTGCCAGCAGCGTAACCGGGGGCAATGAGCAGTTCTTC. Encoded protein: CASSVTGGNEQFF.

This clone was detected a few times. The CDR3 region is CASSSGQGNSPLHF. The CDR3 DNA is TGTGCCAGCAGCTCGGGACAGGGAAATTCACCCCTCCACTTT. The chain couples TRBV7-3 to TRBJ1-6, with 9 bases that match TRBD1. V was clipped by 4 bases and J by 7 bases; unmatched bases: 2. CDR3 length: 14 residues. Germline-derived CDR1 and CDR2 are SGHTA and FQGTGA.

The chain employs TRBV28 and TRBJ2-7, with 7 positions matching TRBD1. The germline V gene encodes CDR1 MDHEN and CDR2 SYDVKM. V shed 7 bases, J shed 2 bases, and the junction held 11 bases outside the gene matches. The CDR3 has 15 amino acids. Written as DNA, the CDR3 is TGTGCCAGCACCCCCCCCGGGACAGCGGCCTACGAGCAGTACTTC. Residues: CASTPPGTAAYEQYF.

The rearrangement uses TRBV9 and TRBJ2-2; D call uncertain. Germline CDR1 reads SGDLS; CDR2 reads YYNGEE. This CDR3 spans 14 amino acids. The V end was cut by 0 bases, the J end by 4 bases, with 7 bases between. Written as DNA, the CDR3 is TGTGCCAGCAGCGTAGGGGTTGGCACCGGGGAGCTGTTTTTT. Its protein is CASSVGVGTGELFF.

The chain combines TRBV7-2 with TRBJ2-7; D unresolved. This CDR3 contains 12 residues. V shed 5 bases and J shed 3 bases, with 8 bases lying between them. Germline loops: CDR1 SGHTA, CDR2 FQGNSA. The DNA of the CDR3 is TGTGCCAGCAGCCGCGAAAGCTACGAGCAGTACTTC. Protein product: CASSRESYEQYF.

A note on this clone: This likely traces to a read error, being one base from a far larger clone. The chain uses TRBV5-4 and TRBJ2-7, with 9 positions matching TRBD1. The germline V gene has CDR1 SGHNT and CDR2 YYREEE (reference sequence). The CDR3 has 14 residues. Trimming at V came to 5 bases and at J to 3 bases, leaving 6 bases not matched to a gene. The CDR3: CASSNVGQGYEQYF. The CDR3 coding sequence is TGTGCCAGCAGTAACGTGGGACAGGGCTACGAGCAGTACTTC.

This chain uses TRBV28 with TRBJ1-5; D is uncertain. V was clipped by 7 bases and J by 0 bases, with 16 bases between them. This CDR3 spans 16 amino acids. The germline V gene encodes CDR1 MDHEN and CDR2 SYDVKM. The CDR3 reads CASIAPSGYSNQPQHF. The DNA for the CDR3 is TGTGCCAGCATTGCCCCATCGGGCTATAGCAATCAGCCCCAGCATTTT.

CDR3 protein: CASTFTGGEAYEQYF. CDR3 in DNA: TGTGCCAGCACCTTCACCGGGGGGGAGGCCTACGAGCAGTACTTC. The chain combines TRBV7-9 with TRBJ2-7, with 8 nucleotides matching TRBD2. CDR1 is SEHNR, CDR2 FQNEAQ, per germline (reference sequence). V gave up 7 bases and J gave up 2 bases; unmatched junction bases: 10. The CDR3 loop spans 15 amino acids.

This clone has just one count. The chain recombines TRBV18 with TRBJ2-7; 8 positions match TRBD1. Trimming at V came to 3 bases and at J to 3 bases, leaving 10 bases not matched to a gene. The CDR3 has 16 amino acids. Germline V gives CDR1 KGHSH, CDR2 LQKENI. DNA for the CDR3: TGTGCCAGCTCACCCAATCGACAGGGGTGGGGCTACGAGCAGTACTTC. Amino acids: CASSPNRQGWGYEQYF.

The J gene is TRBJ1-2, the V gene TRBV6-5; 7 bases are a match to TRBD1. This CDR3 contains 12 residues. Germline CDR1 MNHEY, CDR2 SVGAGI. V gave up 10 bases and J gave up 5 bases; unmatched junction bases: 7. The CDR3 loop is CATQTTGYGYTF. CDR3 in DNA: TGTGCCACCCAAACGACAGGGTATGGCTACACCTTC.

This chain links TRBV11-2 with TRBJ1-1; 8 bases line up with TRBD1. This CDR3 is built from 13 residues. Germline CDR1 and CDR2: SGHAT and FQNNGV. Losses at the gene ends were 3 bases for V and 4 bases for J; bases not matched to a gene: 1. In DNA form, the CDR3 reads TGTGCCAGCAGCTTCACAGGGGGCACTGAAGCTTTCTTT. It is translated as CASSFTGGTEAFF.

This chain connects TRBV7-9 to TRBJ2-7, with D possibly being TRBD1 (6 bases). Germline-derived CDR1 and CDR2 are SEHNR and FQNEAQ (reference sequence). V was cut by 6 bases and J by 6 bases, with 18 bases left in between. The CDR3 runs to 14 residues. The chain's CDR3 is CASSRDTPYGEQYF. The CDR3 DNA reads TGTGCCAGCAGTCGGGACACTCCCTACGGCGAGCAGTACTTC.

The chain carries TRBV19 and TRBJ2-3; TRBD2 matches at 9 bases. The trim removed 5 bases at V and 4 bases at J, leaving 10 bases unmatched. The germline gives CDR1 LNHDA, CDR2 SQIVND (reference sequence). The CDR3 length is 16 residues. In DNA, the CDR3 is TGTGCCAGTAGTCCCCAGGCTAGCGGGACGGCAGATACGCAGTATTTT. Its translation is CASSPQASGTADTQYF.

The chain is built from TRBV7-6 and TRBJ1-6, with 7 nucleotides matching TRBD1. V gave up 5 bases and J gave up 7 bases; unmatched junction bases: 8. The CDR3 covers 15 residues. Germline assignment: CDR1 SGHVS and CDR2 FNYEAQ. CDR3 sequence: CASSLSGTENSPLHF. CDR3 nucleotides: TGTGCCAGCAGCCTTAGTGGGACAGAGAATTCACCCCTCCACTTT.

The chain carries TRBV2 and TRBJ2-3; D not certain. Germline V lookup: CDR1 SNHLY, CDR2 FYNNEI. V shed 6 bases and J shed 3 bases, with 4 bases lying between them. This CDR3 is built from 11 residues. The CDR3 DNA reads TGTGCCAGCAGGGCGACAGATACGCAGTATTTT. It yields the protein CASRATDTQYF.

The chain recombines TRBV28 with TRBJ2-7; no reliable D call. V shed 5 bases and J shed 4 bases, with 6 bases lying between them. The CDR3 runs to 11 residues. The germline V gene encodes CDR1 MDHEN and CDR2 SYDVKM. This CDR3 reads CASSATYEQYF. The CDR3 region has the DNA TGTGCCAGCAGTGCCACGTACGAGCAGTACTTC.

The chain employs TRBV29-1 and TRBJ2-1; TRBD2 is a possible D gene (6 bases). Trimming took off 7 bases at V and 4 bases at J, with 14 bases between the two ends. CDR1 and CDR2 (germline): SQVTM, ANQGSEA. This CDR3 contains 13 residues. The CDR3 DNA is TGCAGCGGCTCTAGCGCGATGTACAATGAGCAGTTCTTC. This translates into CSGSSAMYNEQFF.

The rearrangement links TRBV5-8 to TRBJ1-2; 8 nucleotides agree with TRBD1. Germline V gives CDR1 SGHTS, CDR2 YDEGEE. V lost 2 bases to trimming and J lost 2 bases; unmatched junction nucleotides: 11. The CDR3 is 17 amino acids. The CDR3 loop reads CASSLGQGIYENYGYTF. CDR3 sequence (DNA): TGTGCCAGCAGCTTAGGACAGGGTATCTATGAAAACTATGGCTACACCTTC.

This chain uses TRBV2 with TRBJ2-1; 8 nucleotides agree with TRBD1. The CDR3 loop spans 13 amino acids. Trimming cost V 8 bases and J 4 bases; bases outside gene matches: 4. The germline gives CDR1 SNHLY, CDR2 FYNNEI. The CDR3 region has the DNA TGTGCCAGCGGCCGGGACAGGTACAATGAGCAGTTCTTC. Translated: CASGRDRYNEQFF.